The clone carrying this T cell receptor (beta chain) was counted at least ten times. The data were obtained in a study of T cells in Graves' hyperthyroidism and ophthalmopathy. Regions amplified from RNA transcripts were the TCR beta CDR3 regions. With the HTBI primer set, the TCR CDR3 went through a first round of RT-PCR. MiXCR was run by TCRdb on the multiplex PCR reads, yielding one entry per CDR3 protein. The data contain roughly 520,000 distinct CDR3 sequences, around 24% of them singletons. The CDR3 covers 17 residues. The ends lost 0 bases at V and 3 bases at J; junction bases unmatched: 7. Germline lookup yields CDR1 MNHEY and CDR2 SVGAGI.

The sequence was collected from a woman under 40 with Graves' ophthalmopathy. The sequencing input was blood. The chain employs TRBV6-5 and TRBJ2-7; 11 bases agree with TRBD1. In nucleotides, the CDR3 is TGTGCCAGCAGTTACTCGATAGGGACAGGGGGTTTCTACGAGCAGTACTTC. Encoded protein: CASSYSIGTGGFYEQYF.